These T cell receptor beta chains were read from a single sample in a study of blood T cells in healthy people across ages. TCRdb itself ran the 5' RACE reads through MiXCR, one entry per CDR3 protein. Among hundreds of thousands of distinct CDR3 sequences listed, 25% were seen once. The same data also went into a second study, on T cells of mothers and their children.

The sequenced material came from blood. These receptors were collected from a boy aged 5-17 years in good health. The CDR3 runs from the conserved cysteine through the conserved F or W. A D gene is named only where the DNA matches it firmly. Clone size is shown for a subset of rows, as once, few, many or a class of expanded clone.

TRBD1,few,TRBV5-1,TRBJ2-3,TGCGCCAGCACAACAGGGGCCCGGCAGGGGCGTACAGATACGCAGTATTTT,CASTTGARQGRTDTQYF
TRBD1,.,TRBV20-1,TRBJ2-7,TGCAGTGCTAGAGATCCGGGACAGGGATCCTACGAGCAGTACTTC,CSARDPGQGSYEQYF
TRBD2,.,TRBV24-1,TRBJ2-3,TGTGCCACCGGCGAAGCGGGGGGTGTGACAGATACGCAGTATTTT,CATGEAGGVTDTQYF
TRBD2,.,TRBV20-1,TRBJ2-1,TGCAGTGCTAGAGGTCTCTGGACTAGCGGGGACTACAATGAGCAGTTCTTC,CSARGLWTSGDYNEQFF
TRBD2,few,TRBV18,TRBJ2-7,TGTGCCAGCTCGCAGGAACTAGCGGGAGAGGCCTACGAGCAGTACTTC,CASSQELAGEAYEQYF
.,many,TRBV12-3/TRBV12-4,TRBJ2-1,TGTGCCAGCAGTTTAGGTGGGGGCCGCTACAATGAGCAGTTCTTC,CASSLGGGRYNEQFF
TRBD2,.,TRBV4-2,TRBJ2-1,TGTGCCAGCAGCCAAGTCGGGGGGGTGAATGAGCAGTTCTTC,CASSQVGGVNEQFF
TRBD1,.,TRBV29-1,TRBJ1-1,TGCAGCGCTTGGGACAGGGAGAACACTGAAGCTTTCTTT,CSAWDRENTEAFF
.,.,TRBV7-9,TRBJ1-2,TGTGCCAGCAGCTTGGAGTGGGGGGGCGAAGGATGGACTAACTATGGCTACACCTTC,CASSLEWGGEGWTNYGYTF
.,.,TRBV12-5,TRBJ2-3,TGTGCTAGTGTCTTCGCCGATACGCAGTATTTT,CASVFADTQYF